The 27 T cell receptor beta chains below all came from one sample that was sequenced in a study of vaccination effects on CD4 cells after COVID-19. CD4+ T cells were isolated after approximately 10 days of culture. Produced via immunoSEQ multiplex PCR; TCRdb's table is partial and in-frame only. The sample holds 31,000 or so clones, approximately 70% seen once. Their antigens remain unidentified. This material consisted of CD4+ T cells from PBMCs cultured without peptide, taken before COVID-19 vaccination. These receptors all come from a human donor who received a COVID-19 vaccine.

J is TRBJ1-1 and V is TRBV15; D perhaps matches TRBD1 (6 bases). V dropped 4 bases and J dropped 1 base, with 16 bases sitting between them. This CDR3 comprises 16 residues. Germline lookup yields CDR1 LNHNV and CDR2 YYDKDF (reference sequence). CDR3 nucleotide sequence: TGTGCCACCAGCACCAACGGGGGGCGCGGGAACACTGAAGCTTTCTTT. Protein product: CATSTNGGRGNTEAFF. The full variable domain, rest sourced from reference TRBV15 and TRBJ1-1, is DAMVIQNPRYQVTQFGKPVTLSCSQTLNHNVMYWYQQKSSQAPKLLFHYYDKDFNNEADTPDNFQSRRPNTSFCFLDIRSPGLGDTAMYLCATSTNGGRGNTEAFFGQGTRLTVV.

V usage is TRBV29-1 and J usage is TRBJ2-1; TRBD2 matches 15 bases. The CDR3 has 16 amino acids. Germline loops: CDR1 SQVTM, CDR2 ANQGSEA. V was clipped by 1 base and J by 8 bases; unmatched bases: 6. The CDR3 loop reads CSVEGTSGRAGYEQFF. The CDR3 DNA follows: TGCAGCGTTGAAGGGACTAGCGGGAGGGCCGGTTATGAGCAGTTCTTC.

The CDR3 loop reads CASSRTGGPYEQYF. Written as DNA, the CDR3 is TGTGCCAGCAGCCGTACAGGGGGCCCATACGAGCAGTACTTC. The chain links TRBV7-2 to TRBJ2-7; 9 bases match TRBD1. This CDR3 region has 14 residues. Germline-derived CDR1 and CDR2 are SGHTA and FQGNSA. After removal of 5 bases from V and 4 bases from J, the junction contained 6 bases not matched to a gene. Using reference TRBV7-2 and TRBJ2-7 for the parts outside the CDR3, the full variable domain is GAGVSQSPSNKVTEKGKDVELRCDPISGHTALYWYRQSLGQGLEFLIYFQGNSAPDKSGLPSDRFSAERTGGSVSTLTIQRTQQEDSAVYLCASSRTGGPYEQYFGPGTRLTVT.

The chain has TRBV11-2 and TRBJ1-5, with D tentatively TRBD1 (6 bases). The germline gives CDR1 SGHAT, CDR2 FQNNGV. The CDR3 extends over 14 amino acids. Trimming left V 5 bases short and J 7 bases short, with 15 bases between. CDR3 residues: CASSPEGGPQPQHF. The CDR3 nucleotides read TGTGCCAGCAGCCCAGAAGGGGGTCCGCAGCCCCAGCATTTT.

The chain couples TRBV4-1 to TRBJ2-3, with 12 bases identical to TRBD2. CDR3 size: 15 residues. Germline V gene sequence: CDR1 MGHRA, CDR2 YSYEKL. The trim removed 4 bases at V and 2 bases at J, leaving 1 base unmatched. In DNA form, the CDR3 reads TGCGCCAGCAGCCGGACTAGCGGGGACACAGATACGCAGTATTTT. Encoded protein: CASSRTSGDTDTQYF.

The chain recombines TRBV4-2 with TRBJ1-4, with 8 positions matching TRBD1. The V gene's germline CDR1 is LGHNA and CDR2 YNFKEQ. V dropped 1 base and J dropped 7; count of bases not matched to a gene: 5. This CDR3 comprises 15 residues. CDR3 loop: CASSQGETGAEKLFF. CDR3 nucleotide sequence: TGTGCCAGCAGCCAAGGGGAGACAGGGGCTGAAAAACTGTTTTTT.

This chain joins TRBV10-3 and TRBJ2-7, with unresolved D. Germline CDR1 and CDR2: ENHRY and SYGVKD. The length of the CDR3 is 15 residues. Trimming left V 0 bases short and J 3 bases short, with 12 bases between. The CDR3 region is CAISESGIPGYEQYF. The CDR3 DNA sequence: TGTGCCATCAGTGAGTCGGGGATCCCAGGCTACGAGCAGTACTTC.

This clone is medium-sized within its sample. CDR3 DNA: TGTGCCAGCAGTTACTCGCGACAGTCTAACTATGGCTACACCTTC. Its protein product is CASSYSRQSNYGYTF. The chain recombines TRBV6-5 with TRBJ1-2; tentative D call: TRBD1 (5 bases). This CDR3 is built from 15 residues. Deletions cut 0 bases from V and 0 bases from J, with 8 bases between. Germline lookup yields CDR1 MNHEY and CDR2 SVGAGI.

This clone came up a few times. J is TRBJ1-5 and V is TRBV19, with TRBD1 as a possible D gene (5 bases). This CDR3 is 15 amino acids long. Trimming shortened V by 5 bases and J by 0 bases, and 11 bases separated the two germline ends. CDR1 LNHDA and CDR2 SQIVND come from the germline V gene (reference sequence). The CDR3 here is CASSRDSYSNQPQHF. In DNA, the CDR3 is TGTGCCAGTAGTCGGGACTCTTATAGCAATCAGCCCCAGCATTTT.

The rearrangement links TRBV5-1 to TRBJ2-4; D call uncertain. V was clipped by 7 bases and J by 5 bases, with 7 bases between them. CDR3 length: 11 residues. From germline, CDR1 is SGHRS and CDR2 YFSETQ. The CDR3 bases are TGCGCCAGCTCCGCGGAAAACATTCAGTACTTC. It yields the protein CASSAENIQYF.

V gene TRBV7-8 combines with J gene TRBJ2-1; a weak D match, TRBD2 (7 bases). The germline V gene has CDR1 SGHVS and CDR2 FQNEAQ. The V gene lost 3 bases and the J gene lost 7 bases, with 22 bases spanning the gap. CDR3 length: 17 amino acids. The CDR3 DNA reads as TGTGCCAGCAGCTTTCGGAGGATGGGGGGGGCGAGGAATGAGCAGTTCTTC. This translates into CASSFRRMGGARNEQFF.

The genes are TRBV27 and TRBJ1-4; maybe TRBD1 (5 bases). The CDR3 runs to 18 residues. Trimming took off 2 bases at V and 0 bases at J, with 16 bases between the two ends. CDR1 and CDR2 (germline): MNHEY, SMNVEV (reference sequence). CDR3 coding DNA: TGTGCCAGCAGTTTACTCCCCGAGGGGCTAGCAACTAATGAAAAACTGTTTTTT. Translating gives CASSLLPEGLATNEKLFF.

The chain is built from TRBV19 and TRBJ2-2; the D gene is possibly TRBD1 (6 bases). Germline V gene sequence: CDR1 LNHDA, CDR2 SQIVND (reference sequence). This CDR3 comprises 14 residues. Trimming took off 5 bases at V and 1 base at J, with 8 bases between the two ends. CDR3 nucleotide sequence: TGTGCCAGTAGTGGGGGCGTGAACACCGGGGAGCTGTTTTTT. It encodes CASSGGVNTGELFF.

The chain combines TRBV29-1 with TRBJ2-6; D not resolved. CDR1 is SQVTM, CDR2 ANQGSEA, per germline. The CDR3 totals 15 residues. V was pared by 3 bases and J by 4 bases, with 13 bases between. CDR3 DNA: TGCAGCGTTGAGGGGATTGAATCCGGGGCCAACGTCCTGACTTTC. The encoded protein is CSVEGIESGANVLTF.

This clone appeared a few times. The rearrangement joins TRBV29-1 to TRBJ1-1; TRBD1 matches 8 bases. Germline V gene sequence: CDR1 SQVTM, CDR2 ANQGSEA. V was clipped by 4 bases and J by 0 bases; unmatched bases: 4. The CDR3 loop spans 14 amino acids. DNA for the CDR3: TGCAGCGTTGCCCGACAGGGGATGAACACTGAAGCTTTCTTT. It translates to CSVARQGMNTEAFF.

This clone was seen more than once but under ten times. The chain combines TRBV9 with TRBJ2-7, with 7 bases that match TRBD1. Losses at the gene ends were 2 bases for V and 3 bases for J; bases not matched to a gene: 8. Germline-derived CDR1 and CDR2 are SGDLS and YYNGEE. The CDR3 length is 15 residues. CDR3 region: CASSVSGTDNYEQYF. The CDR3 DNA follows: TGTGCCAGCAGCGTTTCCGGGACAGATAACTACGAGCAGTACTTC.

V usage is TRBV18 and J usage is TRBJ2-3; perhaps D is TRBD1 or TRBD2 (6 bases each). The CDR3 has 16 amino acids. Germline V CDR1 and CDR2: KGHSH, LQKENI. Trimming took off 3 bases at V and 4 bases at J, with 17 bases between the two ends. CDR3 sequence reads: CASSPFSGVAADTQYF. The CDR3 region has the DNA TGTGCCAGCTCACCCTTTTCAGGGGTAGCGGCAGATACGCAGTATTTT.

The chain uses TRBV6-5 and TRBJ1-2; TRBD1 might be the D (5 bases). V was trimmed by 2 bases and J by 8 bases, leaving 12 bases between them. The CDR3 length is 13 residues. The germline gives CDR1 MNHEY, CDR2 SVGAGI. The CDR3 bases are TGTGCCAGCAGTTACGGGTCAGGGCTCGGCTACACCTTC. Its protein is CASSYGSGLGYTF.

The chain is built from TRBV5-1 and TRBJ2-1, with a tentative D call TRBD2 (6 bases). Germline V gene sequence: CDR1 SGHRS, CDR2 YFSETQ. V lost 2 bases and J 9 bases, leaving 9 bases between the germline ends. This CDR3 is 12 amino acids long. DNA of the CDR3: TGCGCCAGCAGCTTACGGAGGGGTGAGCAGTTCTTC. Its translation: CASSLRRGEQFF.

The chain links TRBV5-1 to TRBJ2-1; TRBD2 matches 9 bases. V lost 4 bases and J lost 8; bases outside the gene matches: 10. Germline CDR1 SGHRS, CDR2 YFSETQ. The CDR3 spans 15 residues. CDR3 sequence: CASSRRAGGGDEQFF. In DNA form, the CDR3 reads TGCGCCAGCAGCCGAAGAGCGGGAGGCGGGGATGAGCAGTTCTTC.

This clone was counted a few times. This chain links TRBV15 with TRBJ2-5; 7 bases align to TRBD1. The length of the CDR3 is 13 residues. CDR1 LNHNV and CDR2 YYDKDF come from the germline V gene (reference sequence). V dropped 7 bases and J dropped 2; count of bases not matched to a gene: 4. CDR3 bases: TGTGCCACCAAGACAGGGTATCAAGAGACCCAGTACTTC. Protein: CATKTGYQETQYF.

This clone was counted between two and nine times. This sequence joins TRBV6-1 and TRBJ2-1, with 10 bases fitting TRBD2. The CDR3 runs to 16 residues. Unmatched junction bases numbered 9, after V lost 2 bases and J lost 8 bases. Germline values: CDR1 MNHNS, CDR2 SASEGT. In nucleotides, the CDR3 is TGTGCCAGCAGTGAAACTAGCGGGACTCTAGGTGATGAGCAGTTCTTC. Encoded protein: CASSETSGTLGDEQFF.

This clone was observed a handful of times. The gene calls are TRBV19 and TRBJ1-5; no firm D call. Germline CDR1 reads LNHDA; CDR2 reads SQIVND (reference sequence). There are 14 residues in the CDR3. Between the trimmed V and J ends, which lost 10 bases and 3 bases, there was a span of 16 bases. CDR3 residues: CATRPGPLNQPQHF. The DNA for the CDR3 is TGTGCCACTAGACCCGGACCGCTCAATCAGCCCCAGCATTTT.

This clone appeared once. The chain uses TRBV6-6 and TRBJ2-3; the match to TRBD2 covers 9 bases. CDR3 size: 16 residues. The germline gives CDR1 MNHNY, CDR2 SVGAGI (reference sequence). After removal of 4 bases from V and 2 bases from J, the junction contained 7 bases not matched to a gene. DNA for the CDR3: TGTGCCAGCAGTTTGGCCCTAGCGGGGATCACAGATACGCAGTATTTT. Residues: CASSLALAGITDTQYF.

The chain carries TRBV5-5 and TRBJ1-3; possible D gene TRBD1, 6 bases. Trimming left V 2 bases short and J 4 bases short, with 13 bases between. This CDR3 has 15 residues. The germline gives CDR1 SGHKS, CDR2 YYEKEE (reference sequence). The CDR3 bases are TGTGCCAGCAGCTTTAACAGGGCCGGCGGAAACACCATATATTTT. Translated, it gives CASSFNRAGGNTIYF.

The chain couples TRBV11-3 to TRBJ1-2, with a possible D match to TRBD1 (5 bases). CDR1 is SGHNT, CDR2 YENEEA, per germline. V dropped 0 bases and J dropped 7 bases, with 9 bases sitting between them. CDR3 length: 13 amino acids. In DNA, the CDR3 is TGTGCCAGCAGCTTAGACGACAGTCGTGGCTACACCTTC. It encodes CASSLDDSRGYTF.

This clone was counted once. The chain links TRBV19 to TRBJ2-5; D might be TRBD1 or TRBD2, each matching 5 bases. Trimming took off 1 base at V and 5 bases at J, with 14 bases between the two ends. Germline lookup yields CDR1 LNHDA and CDR2 SQIVND (reference sequence). This CDR3 has 15 residues. The CDR3 DNA is TGTGCCAGTAGTATAGGTCAGACCAGGGAGGAGACCCAGTACTTC. Residues: CASSIGQTREETQYF. The complete variable domain, with remaining parts taken from reference TRBV19 and TRBJ2-5, reads DGGITQSPKYLFRKEGQNVTLSCEQNLNHDAMYWYRQDPGQGLRLIYYSQIVNDFQKGDIAEGYSVSREKKESFPLTVTSAQKNPTAFYLCASSIGQTREETQYFGPGTRLLVL.